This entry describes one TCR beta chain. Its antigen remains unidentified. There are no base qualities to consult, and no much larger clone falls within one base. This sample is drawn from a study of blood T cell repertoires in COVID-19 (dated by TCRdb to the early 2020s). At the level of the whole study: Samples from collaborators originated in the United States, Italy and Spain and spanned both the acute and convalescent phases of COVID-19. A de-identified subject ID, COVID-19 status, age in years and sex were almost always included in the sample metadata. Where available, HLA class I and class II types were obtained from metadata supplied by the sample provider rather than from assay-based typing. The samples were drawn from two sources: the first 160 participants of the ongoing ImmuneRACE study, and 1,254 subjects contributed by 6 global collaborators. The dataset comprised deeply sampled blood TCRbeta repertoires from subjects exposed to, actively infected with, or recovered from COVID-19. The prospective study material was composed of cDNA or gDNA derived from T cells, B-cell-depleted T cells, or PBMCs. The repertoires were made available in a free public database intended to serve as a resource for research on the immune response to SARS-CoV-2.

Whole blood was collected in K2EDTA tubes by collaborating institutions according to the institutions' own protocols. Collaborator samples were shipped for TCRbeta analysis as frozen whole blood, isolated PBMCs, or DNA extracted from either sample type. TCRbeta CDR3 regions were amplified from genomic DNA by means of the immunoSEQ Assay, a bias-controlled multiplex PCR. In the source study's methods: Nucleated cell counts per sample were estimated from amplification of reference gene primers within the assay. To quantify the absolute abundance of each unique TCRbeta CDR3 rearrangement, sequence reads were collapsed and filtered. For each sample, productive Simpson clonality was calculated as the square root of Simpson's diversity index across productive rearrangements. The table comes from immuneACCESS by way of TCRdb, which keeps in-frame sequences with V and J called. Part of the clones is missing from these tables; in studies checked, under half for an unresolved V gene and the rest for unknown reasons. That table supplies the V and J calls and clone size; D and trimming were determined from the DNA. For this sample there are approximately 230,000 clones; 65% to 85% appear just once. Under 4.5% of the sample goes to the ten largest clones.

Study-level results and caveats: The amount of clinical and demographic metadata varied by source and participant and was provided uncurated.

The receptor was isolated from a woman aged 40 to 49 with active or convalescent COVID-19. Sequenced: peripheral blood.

Read as DNA, the sequence is TGTGCCAGCACCCTAGGGGTCATGGGCCCAAACTATGGCTACACCTTC. Translated, it gives CASTLGVMGPNYGYTF. The chain was built from TRBV28 and TRBJ1-2; the D gene is possibly TRBD1, with 5 bases matching. The CDR3, cysteine through phenylalanine, is 16 amino acids long. Only CDR3 DNA is held: 48 bases, read in frame from base 1. Trimming at the junction amounts to 7 bases on V and 2 bases on J, and the germline ends lie 20 bases apart. For CDR1 and CDR2, the germline V gene lists MDHEN and SYDVKM.